This T cell receptor beta chain was obtained from a study of blood T cell repertoires in COVID-19. The cohort comprised adults aged roughly 18 to 90 years residing in approximately 25 US areas. Recovered status in Cohort 3 required two negative PCRs, clearance, or symptom resolution. Assay: immunoSEQ multiplex PCR; the TCRdb copy retains only in-frame clones and omits some. The sample gives 310,000 or so clones, more than 75% of which show up once; about 9.4% is in the top ten. This CDR3 spans 15 amino acids. The V gene lost 0 bases and the J gene lost 2 bases, with 9 bases spanning the gap. In germline, CDR1 is SGDLS, CDR2 YYNGEE.

This clonotype originated in a woman aged 18-30 years who had recovered from COVID-19. Sequencing input: PBMCs or T cells enriched from blood (not recorded which). This chain links TRBV9 with TRBJ1-3; possibly TRBD1 for D (5 bases). The CDR3 DNA sequence: TGTGCCAGCAGCGTAGCTTGGGGGGCTGGAAACACCATATATTTT. Translation: CASSVAWGAGNTIYF.